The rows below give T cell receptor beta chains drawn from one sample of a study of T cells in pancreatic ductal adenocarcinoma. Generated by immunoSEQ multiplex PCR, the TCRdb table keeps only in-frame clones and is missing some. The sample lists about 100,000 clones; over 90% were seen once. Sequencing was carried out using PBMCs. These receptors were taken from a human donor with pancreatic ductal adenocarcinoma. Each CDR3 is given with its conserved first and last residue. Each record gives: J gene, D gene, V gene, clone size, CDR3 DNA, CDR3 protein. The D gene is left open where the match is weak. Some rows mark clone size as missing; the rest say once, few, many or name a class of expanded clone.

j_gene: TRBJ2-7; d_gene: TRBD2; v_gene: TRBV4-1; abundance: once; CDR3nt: TGCGCCAGCAGCCAAAGCTTACTAGCGGTCATCTACGAGCAGTACTTC; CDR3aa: CASSQSLLAVIYEQYF
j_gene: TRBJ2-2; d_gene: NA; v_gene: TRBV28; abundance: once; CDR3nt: TGTGCCAGCAGTTTATACCCCAGGGGCACCGGGGAGCTGTTTTTT; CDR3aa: CASSLYPRGTGELFF
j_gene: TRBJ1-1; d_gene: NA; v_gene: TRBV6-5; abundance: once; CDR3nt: TGTGCCAGCATTCCCGGACATCTAAACACTGAAGCTTTCTTT; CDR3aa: CASIPGHLNTEAFF
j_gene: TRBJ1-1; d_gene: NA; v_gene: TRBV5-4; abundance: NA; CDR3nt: TGTGCCAGCAGCTCGCCGGGGAGAGGCACTGAAGCTTTCTTT; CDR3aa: CASSSPGRGTEAFF
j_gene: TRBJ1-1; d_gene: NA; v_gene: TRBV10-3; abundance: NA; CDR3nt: TGTGCCAGCATGAGGGATACCAACACTGAAGCTTTCTTT; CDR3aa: CASMRDTNTEAFF
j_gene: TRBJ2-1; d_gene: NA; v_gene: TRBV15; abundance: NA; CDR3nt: TGTGCCACCAGCAGAGTGGCTCGGCGGTCGAATGAGCAGTTCTTC; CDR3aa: CATSRVARRSNEQFF
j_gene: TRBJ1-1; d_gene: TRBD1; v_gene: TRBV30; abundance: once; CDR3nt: TGTGCCTGGAGGAGGACAGGGGGCTTGACTGAAGCTTTCTTT; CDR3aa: CAWRRTGGLTEAFF
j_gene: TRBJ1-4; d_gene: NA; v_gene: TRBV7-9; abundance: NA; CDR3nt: TGTGCCAGCAGCTTAGGGAGGTCAAGTGAAAAACTGTTTTTT; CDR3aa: CASSLGRSSEKLFF
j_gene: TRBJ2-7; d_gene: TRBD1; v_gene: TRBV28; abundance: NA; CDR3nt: TGTGCCAGCAGTTTCCCGTTCCGGGACAGGTTGCCCTACGAGCAGTACTTC; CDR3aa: CASSFPFRDRLPYEQYF
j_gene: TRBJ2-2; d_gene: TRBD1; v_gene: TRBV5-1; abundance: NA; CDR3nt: TGCGCCAGCAGCTTTGGGGGACAGGGGGCCACCGGGGAGCTGTTTTTT; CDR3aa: CASSFGGQGATGELFF
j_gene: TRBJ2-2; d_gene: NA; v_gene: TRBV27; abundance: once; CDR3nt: TGTGCCAGCAGTCGGGACTGGAACACCGGGGAGCTGTTTTTT; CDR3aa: CASSRDWNTGELFF
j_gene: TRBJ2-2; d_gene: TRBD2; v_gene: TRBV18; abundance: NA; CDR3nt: TGTGCCAGCTCACCACCTAGCGGGAGGCACACCGGGGAGCTGTTTTTT; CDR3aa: CASSPPSGRHTGELFF
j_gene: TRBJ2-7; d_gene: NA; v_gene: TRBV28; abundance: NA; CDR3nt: TGTGCCAGCAGTTTAGGCAGGCTGGGCATGTTTGCCTACGAGCAGTACTTC; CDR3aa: CASSLGRLGMFAYEQYF
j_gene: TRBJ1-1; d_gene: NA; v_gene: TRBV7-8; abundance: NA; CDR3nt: TGTGCCAGCAGCTCAACAGGGCACACTGAAGCTTTCTTT; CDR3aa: CASSSTGHTEAFF
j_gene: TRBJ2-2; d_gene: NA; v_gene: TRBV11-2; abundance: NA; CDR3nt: TGTGCCAGCAGCTTACAACCTGCCCAGACTACCGGGGAGCTGTTTTTT; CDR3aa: CASSLQPAQTTGELFF
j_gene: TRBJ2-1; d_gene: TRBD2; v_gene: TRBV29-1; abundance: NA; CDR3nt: TGCAGCGTTGTAGGCCTAGCGGCCCAAGACAATGAGCAGTTCTTC; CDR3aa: CSVVGLAAQDNEQFF
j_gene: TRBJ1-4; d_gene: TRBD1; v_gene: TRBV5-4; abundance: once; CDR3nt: TGTGCCAGCAGCTCCCCAGGGGGACCTAATGAAAAACTGTTTTTT; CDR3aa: CASSSPGGPNEKLFF
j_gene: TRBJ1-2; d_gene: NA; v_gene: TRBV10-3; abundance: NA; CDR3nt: TGTGCCATCAGTGAGTCCCCCAGGGCAGATGGCTACACCTTC; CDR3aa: CAISESPRADGYTF
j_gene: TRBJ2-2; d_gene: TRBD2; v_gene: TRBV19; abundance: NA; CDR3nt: TGTGCCAGTAGTAGCGGGGGTGTCGGGGAGCTGTTTTTT; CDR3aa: CASSSGGVGELFF
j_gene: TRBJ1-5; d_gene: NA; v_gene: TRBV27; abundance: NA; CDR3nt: TGTGCCAGCAGTTTGGGCAGCAATCAGCCCCAGCATTTT; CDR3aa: CASSLGSNQPQHF
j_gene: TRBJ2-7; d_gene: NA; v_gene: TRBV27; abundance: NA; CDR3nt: TGTGCCAGCAGTTCCCTCTGGCAGGGGTCCTACGAGCAGTACTTC; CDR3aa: CASSSLWQGSYEQYF
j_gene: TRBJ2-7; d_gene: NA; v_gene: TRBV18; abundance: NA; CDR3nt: TGTGCCAGCTCACCACACCAGGATGCCTACGAGCAGTACTTC; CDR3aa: CASSPHQDAYEQYF
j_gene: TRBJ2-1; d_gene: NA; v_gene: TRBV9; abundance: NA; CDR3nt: TGTGCCAGCAGTAAGGGGGTGGGTTCCTACAATGAGCAGTTCTTC; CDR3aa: CASSKGVGSYNEQFF
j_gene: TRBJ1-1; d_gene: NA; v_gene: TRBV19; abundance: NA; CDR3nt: TGTGCCAGTAGTATACCGGGACACAACGCTGAAGCTTTCTTT; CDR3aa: CASSIPGHNAEAFF
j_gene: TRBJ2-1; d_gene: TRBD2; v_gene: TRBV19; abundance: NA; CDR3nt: TGTGCCAGTAAAGGACTAGCGGGGGGGGATGAGCAGTTCTTC; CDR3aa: CASKGLAGGDEQFF
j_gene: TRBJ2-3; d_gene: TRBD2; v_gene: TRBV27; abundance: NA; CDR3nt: TGTGCCAGCAGTTTAGGGGGACTAGCAATTCAGACAGATACGCAGTATTTT; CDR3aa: CASSLGGLAIQTDTQYF
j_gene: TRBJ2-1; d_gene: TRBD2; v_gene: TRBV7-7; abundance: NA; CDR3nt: TGTGCCAGCAGCGCCCGAGCGGGGGACCTTTACAATGAGCAGTTCTTC; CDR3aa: CASSARAGDLYNEQFF
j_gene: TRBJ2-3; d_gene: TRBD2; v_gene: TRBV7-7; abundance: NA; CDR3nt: TGTGCTAGCAGCTTAGGACTAGCGGGAGATACGCAGTATTTT; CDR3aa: CASSLGLAGDTQYF
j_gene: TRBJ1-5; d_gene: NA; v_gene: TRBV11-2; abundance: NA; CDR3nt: TGTGCCAGCAGCTTAGCGGGAGACAATCAGCCCCAGCATTTT; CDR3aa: CASSLAGDNQPQHF
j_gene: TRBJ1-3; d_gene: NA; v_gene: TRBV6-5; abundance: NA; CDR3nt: TGTGCCAGCAGCACGGGGGAGCGGGGAAACACCATATATTTT; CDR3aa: CASSTGERGNTIYF
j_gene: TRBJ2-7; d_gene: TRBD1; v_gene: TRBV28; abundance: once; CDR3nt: TGTGCCAGCAGCCCCTCAGGGACAGGGAGGGCCTACGAGCAGTACTTC; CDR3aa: CASSPSGTGRAYEQYF
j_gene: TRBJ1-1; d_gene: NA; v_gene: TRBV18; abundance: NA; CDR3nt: TGTGCCAGCTCGCAAAACAGGGAACTACTGAACACTGAAGCTTTCTTT; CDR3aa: CASSQNRELLNTEAFF
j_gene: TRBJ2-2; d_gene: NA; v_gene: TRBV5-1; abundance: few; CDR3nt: TGCGCCAGCAGCCGGACACTTAACACCGGGGAGCTGTTTTTT; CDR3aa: CASSRTLNTGELFF
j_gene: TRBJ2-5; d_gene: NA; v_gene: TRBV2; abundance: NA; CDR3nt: TGTGCCACCTCGGACGGGGTCCTCCAAGAGACCCAGTACTTC; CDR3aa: CATSDGVLQETQYF
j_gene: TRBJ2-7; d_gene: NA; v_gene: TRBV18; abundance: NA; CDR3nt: TGTGCCAGCTCATCGTTATGGGGAGCTCGCGAGCAGTACTTC; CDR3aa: CASSSLWGAREQYF
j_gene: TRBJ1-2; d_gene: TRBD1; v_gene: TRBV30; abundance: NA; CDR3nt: TGTGCCTGGAGTTCGGGACAGGGGTATGGCTACACCTTC; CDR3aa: CAWSSGQGYGYTF
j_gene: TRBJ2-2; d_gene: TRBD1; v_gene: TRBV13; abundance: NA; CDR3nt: TGTGCCAGCAGCAAACGGACAGGGTGGAACACCGGGGAGCTGTTTTTT; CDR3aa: CASSKRTGWNTGELFF
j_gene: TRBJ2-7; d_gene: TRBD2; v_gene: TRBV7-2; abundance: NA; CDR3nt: TGTGCCAGCAGCTCCGCCGGGACTAGCTCCTACGAGCAGTACTTC; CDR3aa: CASSSAGTSSYEQYF
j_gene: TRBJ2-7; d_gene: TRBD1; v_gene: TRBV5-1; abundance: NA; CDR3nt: TGCGCCAGCAGCTTGGGGGACAGGGTCCACGAGCAGTACTTC; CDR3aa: CASSLGDRVHEQYF
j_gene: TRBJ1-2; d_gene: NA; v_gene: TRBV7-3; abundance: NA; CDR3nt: TGTGCCAGCAGCCCCCACACAGGGTCCTATGGCTACACCTTC; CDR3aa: CASSPHTGSYGYTF
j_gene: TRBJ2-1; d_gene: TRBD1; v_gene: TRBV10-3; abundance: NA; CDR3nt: TGTGCCATCGGGACAGCGGAGTTCAATGAGCAGTTCTTC; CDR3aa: CAIGTAEFNEQFF
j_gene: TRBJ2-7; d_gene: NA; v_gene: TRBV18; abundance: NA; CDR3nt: TGTGCCAGCTCACCATCAGGGCTGGACGAGCAGTACTTC; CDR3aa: CASSPSGLDEQYF
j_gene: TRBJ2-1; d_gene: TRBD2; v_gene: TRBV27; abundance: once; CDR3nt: TGTGCCAGCAGTTTAGGGACTAGCGGCAACAATGAGCAGTTCTTC; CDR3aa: CASSLGTSGNNEQFF
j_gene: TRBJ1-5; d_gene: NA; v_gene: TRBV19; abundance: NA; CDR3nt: TGTGCCAGCAGTCCGTCCGGGTGGAACAATCAGCCCCAGCATTTT; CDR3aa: CASSPSGWNNQPQHF
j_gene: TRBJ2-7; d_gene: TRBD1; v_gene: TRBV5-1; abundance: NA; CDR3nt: TGCGCCAGCAGCTTGTTGACAGGGGGCCACGAGCAGTACTTC; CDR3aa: CASSLLTGGHEQYF
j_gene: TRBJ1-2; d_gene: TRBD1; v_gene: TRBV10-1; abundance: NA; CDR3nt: TGCGCCAGGAGGACAGGAGGGTTAGGGGGCTACACCTTC; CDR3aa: CARRTGGLGGYTF
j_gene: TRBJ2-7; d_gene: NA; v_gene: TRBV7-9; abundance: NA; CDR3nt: TGTGCCAGCAGCTTAGGAGCGGACTATGGGGAGCAGTACTTC; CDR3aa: CASSLGADYGEQYF
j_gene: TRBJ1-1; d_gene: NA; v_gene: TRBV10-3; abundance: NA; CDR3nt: TGTGCCATCAGTCAGGGAGGCGGGAACACTGAAGCTTTCTTT; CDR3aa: CAISQGGGNTEAFF